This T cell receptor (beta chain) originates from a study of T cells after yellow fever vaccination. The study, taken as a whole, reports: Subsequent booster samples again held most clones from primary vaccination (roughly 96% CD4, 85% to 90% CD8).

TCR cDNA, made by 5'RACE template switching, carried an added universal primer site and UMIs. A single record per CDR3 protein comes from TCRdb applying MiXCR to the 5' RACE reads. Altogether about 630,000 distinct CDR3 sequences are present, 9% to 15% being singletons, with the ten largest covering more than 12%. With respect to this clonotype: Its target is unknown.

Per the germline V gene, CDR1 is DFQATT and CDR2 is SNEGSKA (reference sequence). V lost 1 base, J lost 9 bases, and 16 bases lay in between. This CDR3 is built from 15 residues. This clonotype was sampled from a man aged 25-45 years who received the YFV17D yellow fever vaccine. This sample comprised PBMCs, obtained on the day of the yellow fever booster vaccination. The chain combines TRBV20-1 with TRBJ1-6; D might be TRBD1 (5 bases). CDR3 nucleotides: TGCAGTGCTAGAGTTGGGCGAGCCGGGGGTTCACCCCTCCACTTT. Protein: CSARVGRAGGSPLHF.